Below are 10 T cell receptor beta chains sequenced from a single sample in a study of neurological immune-mediated disorders. TCRdb ran MiXCR on the 5' RACE reads and lists one entry per CDR3 protein. This sample carries about 33,000 distinct CDR3 sequences, approximately 1.5% of them seen once, and the ten largest clones take approximately 9.2%. Source material: PBMCs. The receptors derive from a woman in her twenties or thirties with multiple sclerosis.

This clonotype was observed at least ten times. The chain is built from TRBV6-5 and TRBJ2-1, with D tentatively TRBD2 (6 bases). The CDR3 is made up of 12 amino acids. V was trimmed by 11 bases and J by 9 bases, leaving 17 bases between them. CDR1 MNHEY and CDR2 SVGAGI come from the germline V gene. The CDR3 region is CAARSGVGEQFF. DNA for the CDR3: TGTGCCGCCCGGTCGGGGGTTGGTGAGCAGTTCTTC.

This clonotype was seen repeatedly, ten times or more. The chain recombines TRBV20-1 with TRBJ2-3; 7 bases agree with TRBD1. The CDR3 extends over 14 amino acids. V trimming: 3 bases; J trimming: 0 bases; junction bases outside the gene matches: 3. Germline V gene lookup returns CDR1 DFQATT and CDR2 SNEGSKA (reference sequence). CDR3 amino acids: CSARGQQSTDTQYF. CDR3 DNA sequence: TGCAGTGCTAGGGGACAGCAGAGCACAGATACGCAGTATTTT.

This clonotype was counted at least ten times. This chain uses TRBV21-1 with TRBJ2-7; the table's D call, TRBD1, has no DNA check behind it. TRBV21-1 is listed as a pseudogene. The CDR3 extends over 19 amino acids. The CDR3 here is CASSSQAVLTVEGTYEQYF. The CDR3 nucleotides read TGTGCCAGCAGCTCGCAGGCCGTGTTGACAGTCGAGGGGACCTACGAGCAGTACTTC.

This clonotype was recorded at least ten times. This chain uses TRBV20-1 with TRBJ2-3; 8 bases align to TRBD2. This CDR3 spans 14 amino acids. The ends lost 2 bases at V and 3 bases at J; junction bases unmatched: 4. Germline assignment: CDR1 DFQATT and CDR2 SNEGSKA (reference sequence). The CDR3 reads CSARLAGRTDTQYF. The CDR3 nucleotides are TGCAGTGCTAGACTAGCGGGCAGAACAGATACGCAGTATTTT.

The table lists this clonotype with many counts. This CDR3 reads CASSTLGGDPHEQYF. The CDR3 DNA follows: TGCGCCAGCAGCACCCTTGGCGGGGATCCCCACGAGCAGTACTTC. The chain recombines TRBV5-1 with TRBJ2-7; tentative D call: TRBD2 (6 bases). Germline V gives CDR1 SGHRS, CDR2 YFSETQ. This CDR3 spans 15 amino acids. V shed 4 bases and J shed 5 bases, with 19 bases lying between them.

The sample holds many counts of this clonotype. The rearrangement joins TRBV5-1 to TRBJ2-3, with 7 bases identical to TRBD2. Germline CDR1 and CDR2: SGHRS and YFSETQ. This CDR3 comprises 14 residues. With 0 bases clipped from V and 4 bases from J, the junction kept 2 bases outside the gene matches. CDR3 DNA: TGCGCCAGCAGCTTGGCCCGGGGGGCAGATACGCAGTATTTT. Protein sequence: CASSLARGADTQYF.

This clonotype was picked up many times. This CDR3 is CASSPGSTDTQYF. Written as DNA, the CDR3 is TGTGCCAGCAGCCCCGGAAGCACAGATACGCAGTATTTT. The chain carries TRBV7-2 and TRBJ2-3, with D unclear. Trimming left V 5 bases short and J 0 bases short, with 6 bases between. CDR1 is SGHTA, CDR2 FQGNSA, per germline. This CDR3 contains 13 residues.

This clonotype was seen only a few times. The chain joins TRBV19 to TRBJ2-1; a possible D gene is TRBD2 (5 bases). V lost 3 bases and J 7 bases, leaving 13 bases between the germline ends. Germline CDR1 is LNHDA and CDR2 is SQIVND (reference sequence). This CDR3 has 14 residues. The CDR3: CASSMRAERNEQFF. In DNA, the CDR3 is TGTGCCAGTAGTATGAGGGCAGAAAGGAATGAGCAGTTCTTC.

This clonotype was picked up many times. This chain uses TRBV10-3 with TRBJ2-7; D is uncertain. The CDR3 is 12 residues long. The germline gives CDR1 ENHRY, CDR2 SYGVKD. Trimming took 2 bases from V and 4 from J, leaving 6 bases between them. In nucleotides, the CDR3 is TGTGCCATCAGTGAGCGTACGTACGAGCAGTACTTC. This sequence encodes CAISERTYEQYF.

There are many counts of this clonotype. The rearrangement uses TRBV12-3 or TRBV12-4 and TRBJ2-7; 8 bases line up with TRBD2. The CDR3 runs 13 residues. With 3 bases clipped from V and 5 bases from J, the junction kept 3 bases outside the gene matches. The CDR3 DNA reads TGTGCCAGCAGTTTTAGAGCGGGGGACGAGCAGTACTTC. Residues: CASSFRAGDEQYF.